These 13 T cell receptor beta chains originate from one sample sequenced in a study of blood T cell repertoires in COVID-19. Only in-frame clones appear in the TCRdb table, and some are missing; sequencing was by immunoSEQ multiplex PCR. The top ten hold about 44% of the sample, which has about 36,000 clones, approximately 75% seen once. The sequenced sample consisted of peripheral blood. The receptors were gathered from a human donor in a cohort sampled during active or convalescent COVID-19. The donor label of this sample is uncertain.

This clone was detected once. This chain links TRBV7-3 with TRBJ2-3; TRBD2 aligns across 7 bases. Germline V gene sequence: CDR1 SGHTA, CDR2 FQGTGA. This CDR3 is built from 17 residues. The V and J ends lost 1 base and 4 bases, in that order; junction bases with no gene match: 11. The CDR3 DNA reads TGTGCCAGCAGCTTAATGGCTAGCGGAGCCGGGGCAGATACGCAGTATTTT. Protein: CASSLMASGAGADTQYF. Full variable domain (missing parts from reference TRBV7-3 and TRBJ2-3): GAGVSQTPSNKVTEKGKYVELRCDPISGHTALYWYRQSLGQGPEFLIYFQGTGAADDSGLPNDRFFAVRPEGSVSTLKIQRTERGDSAVYLCASSLMASGAGADTQYFGPGTRLTVL.

This clone was seen a few times. The same CDR3 arises from other DNA sequences in this sample as well. The rearrangement joins TRBV24-1 to TRBJ1-1; a possible D gene is TRBD1 (5 bases). Trimming removed 5 bases from V and 5 bases from J, with 11 bases in between. The CDR3 sequence is 13 residues long. Germline loops: CDR1 KGHDR, CDR2 SFDVKD. The CDR3 DNA follows: TGTGCCACCAGTGGCGGGGGAGGGACTGAAGCTTTCTTT. Translation gives CATSGGGGTEAFF.

This clone was recorded once. V usage is TRBV20-1 and J usage is TRBJ2-7; D remains ambiguous. CDR3 length equals 12 residues. Trimming took 3 bases from V and 3 from J, leaving 9 bases between them. Germline V gene sequence: CDR1 DFQATT, CDR2 SNEGSKA (reference sequence). CDR3 sequence: CSASRANYEQYF. As DNA, the CDR3 is TGCAGTGCTAGTCGCGCGAACTACGAGCAGTACTTC.

This sequence joins TRBV6-1 and TRBJ2-7, with TRBD2 matching over 8 bases. There are 16 residues in the CDR3. CDR1 and CDR2 from the germline V gene are MNHNS and SASEGT. V gave up 2 bases and J gave up 3 bases; unmatched junction bases: 9. The CDR3 is CASSEIGGRSLYEQYF. The DNA for the CDR3 is TGTGCCAGCAGTGAAATAGGCGGGAGGTCGCTCTACGAGCAGTACTTC.

The V call is TRBV29-1, the J call TRBJ2-1; 8 positions match TRBD2. The CDR3 runs to 14 residues. The J segment lost 6 bases and the V segment lost 6 bases, leaving 10 bases of the junction unmatched. Germline lookup yields CDR1 SQVTM and CDR2 ANQGSEA. The CDR3 reads CSVHKRAGGNEQFF. The CDR3 region has the DNA TGCAGCGTCCATAAAAGGGCGGGGGGCAATGAGCAGTTCTTC.

This chain joins TRBV5-1 and TRBJ2-7; D is ambiguous. Germline CDR1 reads SGHRS; CDR2 reads YFSETQ. The V and J ends lost 6 bases and 3 bases respectively, with 7 bases between them. This CDR3 has 11 residues. CDR3 sequence (DNA): TGCGCCAGCAAAGAGAACTACGAGCAGTACTTC. This gives the protein CASKENYEQYF.

The CDR3 bases are TGCGCCAGCAGCGCAGCCGGGATTAGAGCATCTTTTTTTGAAGCTTTCTTT. The encoded protein is CASSAAGIRASFFEAFF. The chain recombines TRBV5-1 with TRBJ1-1; D gene uncertain. Trimming took off 4 bases at V and 7 bases at J, with 26 bases between the two ends. The CDR3 spans 17 residues. Germline CDR1 SGHRS, CDR2 YFSETQ.

This chain joins TRBV6-5 and TRBJ1-1; D is unclear. This CDR3 comprises 13 residues. CDR1 is MNHEY, CDR2 SVGAGI, per germline. Trimming removed 7 bases from V and 0 bases from J, with 9 bases in between. Written as DNA, the CDR3 is TGTGCCAGCAAAAGCAAACTGAACACTGAAGCTTTCTTT. It encodes CASKSKLNTEAFF.

Written as DNA, the CDR3 is TGCGCCAGCAGCCCGGCTTGGCAGGGAATCTATGGCTACACCTTC. It yields the protein CASSPAWQGIYGYTF. This sequence joins TRBV5-1 and TRBJ1-2, with a possible D match to TRBD1 (5 bases). The CDR3 runs 15 residues. CDR1 and CDR2 from the germline V gene are SGHRS and YFSETQ. V was clipped by 4 bases and J by 4 bases, with 17 bases between them. Combining the CDR3 with reference TRBV5-1 and TRBJ1-2 gives the whole variable domain KAGVTQTPRYLIKTRGQQVTLSCSPISGHRSVSWYQQTPGQGLQFLFEYFSETQRNKGNFPGRFSGRQFSNSRSEMNVSTLELGDSALYLCASSPAWQGIYGYTFGSGTRLTVV.

The chain uses TRBV20-1 and TRBJ2-7, with D tentatively TRBD2 (5 bases). The CDR3 totals 11 residues. V lost 6 bases, J lost 4 bases, and 10 bases lay in between. Germline CDR1 is DFQATT and CDR2 is SNEGSKA (reference sequence). CDR3 DNA sequence: TGCAGTGCGAGCGGCCTTTACGAGCAGTACTTC. As protein: CSASGLYEQYF.

The chain is built from TRBV30 and TRBJ1-5; D call uncertain. There are 13 residues in the CDR3. Germline-derived CDR1 and CDR2 are GTSNPN and SVGIG (reference sequence). Trimming stripped 5 bases from V and 2 bases from J, with 10 bases between. CDR3 loop: CAWDTRGNQPQHF. The CDR3 DNA follows: TGTGCCTGGGACACACGGGGCAATCAGCCCCAGCATTTT.

The chain carries TRBV19 and TRBJ2-5; 9 bases agree with TRBD2. V shed 5 bases, J shed 4 bases, and the junction held 17 bases outside the gene matches. Per germline, CDR1 LNHDA and CDR2 SQIVND (reference sequence). The CDR3 extends over 18 amino acids. The CDR3 DNA reads TGTGCCAGTAGTCTCTCCCAGAGTAGCGGGAGCGGGGGAGAGACCCAGTACTTC. Protein product: CASSLSQSSGSGGETQYF.

This clone has only a few counts. The chain joins TRBV2 to TRBJ2-2; a possible D gene is TRBD1 (6 bases). Looked up from germline, CDR1 is SNHLY and CDR2 is FYNNEI. The V end was cut by 5 bases, the J end by 4 bases, with 11 bases between. This CDR3 has 14 residues. CDR3 residues: CASSFLQGTGELFF. The CDR3 DNA sequence: TGTGCCAGCAGTTTCTTACAGGGCACCGGGGAGCTGTTTTTT. Using reference TRBV2 and TRBJ2-2 for the parts outside the CDR3, the full variable domain is EPEVTQTPSHQVTQMGQEVILRCVPISNHLYFYWYRQILGQKVEFLVSFYNNEISEKSEIFDDQFSVERPDGSNFTLKIRSTKLEDSAMYFCASSFLQGTGELFFGEGSRLTVL.